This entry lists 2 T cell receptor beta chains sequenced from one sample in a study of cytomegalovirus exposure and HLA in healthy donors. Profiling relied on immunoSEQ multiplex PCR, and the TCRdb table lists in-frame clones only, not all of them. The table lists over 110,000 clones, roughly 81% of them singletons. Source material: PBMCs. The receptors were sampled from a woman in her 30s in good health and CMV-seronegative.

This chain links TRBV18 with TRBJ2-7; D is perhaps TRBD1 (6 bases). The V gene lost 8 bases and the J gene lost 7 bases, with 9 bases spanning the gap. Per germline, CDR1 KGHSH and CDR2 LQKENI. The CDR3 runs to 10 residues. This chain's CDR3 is CASPQGEQYF. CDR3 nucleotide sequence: TGTGCCAGCCCCCAGGGGGAGCAGTACTTC.

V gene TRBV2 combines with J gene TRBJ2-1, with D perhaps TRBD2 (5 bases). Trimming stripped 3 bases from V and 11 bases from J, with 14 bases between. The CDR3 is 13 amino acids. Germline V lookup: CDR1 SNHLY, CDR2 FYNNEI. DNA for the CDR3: TGTGCCAGCAGTGATTTTTACGGGAACAAGCAGTTCTTC. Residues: CASSDFYGNKQFF.